The present TCR beta chain was sequenced within a study of T cells in Graves' hyperthyroidism and ophthalmopathy. Patients showing uncontrolled infection, other autoimmune disease, pregnancy or lactation were ineligible. General study points: Prediction of ophthalmopathy progression came a median around 7.1 months pre-onset.

This clonotype has ten or more counts. Its cognate antigen is unknown. Germline V gene data show CDR1 as LGHDT and CDR2 as YNNKEL (reference sequence). The CDR3 runs 15 residues. V dropped 0 bases and J dropped 3; count of bases not matched to a gene: 4. Using RNA transcripts as the source, TCR beta CDR3 regions were amplified. A set of HTBI primers served as the primers for a first-round RT-PCR of the TCR CDR3. TCRdb analysed the multiplex PCR reads with MiXCR anew, one entry per CDR3 protein. Seen here are about 600,000 distinct CDR3 sequences, more than 15% observed once, and the top ten hold under 3.5%.

The clonotype originates from a woman aged 40 to 50 with Graves' ophthalmopathy. Sequencing used blood. The gene calls are TRBV3-1 and TRBJ1-2; 7 nucleotides agree with TRBD1. The CDR3 here is CASSQDYRGDYGYTF. CDR3 DNA sequence: TGTGCCAGCAGCCAAGACTACAGGGGAGACTATGGCTACACCTTC.